The clone carrying this T cell receptor beta chain turned up a few times. The antigen is undetermined. This specimen belongs to a study of blood T cells in healthy people across ages. Study conclusions and caveats: Aged donors had fewer naive CD4+ cells and lower diversity than long-lived donors.

The authors ran a second PCR of about 6 to 11 cycles using a sample-barcoded 5' primer and a J-beta primer mix. TCRdb ran MiXCR on the 5' RACE reads and lists one entry per CDR3 protein. The data contain approximately 1,000,000 distinct CDR3 sequences, more than 30% of them singletons. Extraction yielded at least 6 micrograms of total RNA per sample. CDR3 size: 14 residues. Trimming removed 3 bases from V and 2 bases from J, with 10 bases in between. In germline, CDR1 is SGHRS, CDR2 YFSETQ. The specimen was blood. This TCR was recovered from a man between 18 and 35 years old in good health. V usage is TRBV5-1 and J usage is TRBJ2-3; D remains ambiguous. This chain's CDR3 is CASSSPSITDTQYF. CDR3 sequence (DNA): TGCGCCAGCAGCTCCCCTTCGATCACAGATACGCAGTATTTT.